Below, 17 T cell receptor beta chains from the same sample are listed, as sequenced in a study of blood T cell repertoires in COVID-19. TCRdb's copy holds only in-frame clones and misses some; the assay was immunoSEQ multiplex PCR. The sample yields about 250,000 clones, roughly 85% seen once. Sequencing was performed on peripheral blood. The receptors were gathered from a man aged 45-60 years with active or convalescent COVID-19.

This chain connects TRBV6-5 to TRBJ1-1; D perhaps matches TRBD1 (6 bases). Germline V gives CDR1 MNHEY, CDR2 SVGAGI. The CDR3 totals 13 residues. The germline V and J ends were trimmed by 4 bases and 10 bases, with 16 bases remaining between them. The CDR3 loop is CASSSVQGSGAFF. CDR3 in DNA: TGTGCCAGCAGTTCCGTACAGGGTTCGGGAGCTTTCTTT.

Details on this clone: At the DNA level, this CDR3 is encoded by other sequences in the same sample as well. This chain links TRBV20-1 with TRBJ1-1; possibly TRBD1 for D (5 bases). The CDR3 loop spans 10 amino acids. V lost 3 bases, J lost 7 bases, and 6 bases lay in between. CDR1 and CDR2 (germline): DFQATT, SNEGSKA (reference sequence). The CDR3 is CSARTDEAFF. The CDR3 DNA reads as TGCAGTGCTAGGACAGATGAAGCTTTCTTT.

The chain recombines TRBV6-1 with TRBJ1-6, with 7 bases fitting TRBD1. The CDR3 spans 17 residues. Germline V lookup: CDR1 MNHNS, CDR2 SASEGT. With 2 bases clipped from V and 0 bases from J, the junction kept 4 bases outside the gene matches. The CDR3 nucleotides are TGTGCCAGCAGTGAAAAGACAGGGAGCTCCTATAATTCACCCCTCCACTTT. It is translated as CASSEKTGSSYNSPLHF.

The CDR3 loop is CASSQRSAGELFF. In DNA form, the CDR3 reads TGTGCCAGCTCGCAACGTAGCGCCGGGGAGCTGTTTTTT. V gene TRBV3-1 (or the pseudogene TRBV3-2) combines with J gene TRBJ2-2; D possibly corresponds to TRBD2 (5 bases). The CDR3 spans 13 residues. Germline CDR1 reads LGHDT; CDR2 reads YNNKEL (reference sequence). Trimming left V 8 bases short and J 6 bases short, with 13 bases between.

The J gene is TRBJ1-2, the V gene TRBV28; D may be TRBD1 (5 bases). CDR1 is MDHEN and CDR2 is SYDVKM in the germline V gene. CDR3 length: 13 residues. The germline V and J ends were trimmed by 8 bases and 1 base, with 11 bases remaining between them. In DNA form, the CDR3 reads TGTGCCAGCTGGAAGGGGATTAACTATGGCTACACCTTC. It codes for CASWKGINYGYTF.

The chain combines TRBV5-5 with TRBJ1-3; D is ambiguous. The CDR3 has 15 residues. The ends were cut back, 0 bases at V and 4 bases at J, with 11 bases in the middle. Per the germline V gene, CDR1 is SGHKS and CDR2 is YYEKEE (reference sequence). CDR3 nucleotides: TGTGCCAGCAGCTTGGGACCGGGGTGGGGAAACACCATATATTTT. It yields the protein CASSLGPGWGNTIYF.

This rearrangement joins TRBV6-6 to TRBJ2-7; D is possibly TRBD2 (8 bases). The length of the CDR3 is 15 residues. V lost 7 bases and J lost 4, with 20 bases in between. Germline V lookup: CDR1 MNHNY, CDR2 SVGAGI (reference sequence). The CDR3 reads CASTPGGQGGYEQYF. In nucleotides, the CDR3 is TGTGCCAGCACCCCGGGAGGGCAGGGGGGGTACGAGCAGTACTTC.

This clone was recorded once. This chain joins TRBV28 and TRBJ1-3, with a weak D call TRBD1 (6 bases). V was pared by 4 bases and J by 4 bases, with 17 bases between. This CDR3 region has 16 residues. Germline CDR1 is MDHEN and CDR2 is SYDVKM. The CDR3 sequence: CASSSLPGQGGNTIYF. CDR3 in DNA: TGTGCCAGCAGTTCGCTACCGGGACAAGGGGGAAACACCATATATTTT.

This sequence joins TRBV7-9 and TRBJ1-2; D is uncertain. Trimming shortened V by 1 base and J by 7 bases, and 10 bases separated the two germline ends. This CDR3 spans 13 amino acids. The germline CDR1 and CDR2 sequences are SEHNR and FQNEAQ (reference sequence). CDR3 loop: CASSLGGLRGYTF. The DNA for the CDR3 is TGTGCCAGCAGCTTAGGAGGCCTGCGTGGCTACACCTTC. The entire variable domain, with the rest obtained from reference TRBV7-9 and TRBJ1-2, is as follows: DTGVSQNPRHKITKRGQNVTFRCDPISEHNRLYWYRQTLGQGPEFLTYFQNEAQLEKSRLLSDRFSAERPKGSFSTLEIQRTEQGDSAMYLCASSLGGLRGYTFGSGTRLTVV.

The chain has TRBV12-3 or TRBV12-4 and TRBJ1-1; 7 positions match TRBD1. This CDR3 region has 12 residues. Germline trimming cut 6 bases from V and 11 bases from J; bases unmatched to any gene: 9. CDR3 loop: CASSPVGGRAFF. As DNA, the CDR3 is TGTGCCAGCAGCCCGGTAGGGGGCCGGGCTTTCTTT.

The CDR3 here is CASSVTGQGGAGAFF. In DNA form, the CDR3 reads TGTGCCAGTAGTGTCACCGGACAGGGCGGCGCAGGAGCTTTCTTT. This chain uses TRBV19 with TRBJ1-1; 8 nucleotides line up with TRBD1. The CDR3 has 15 amino acids. Looked up from germline, CDR1 is LNHDA and CDR2 is SQIVND (reference sequence). J lost 10 bases, V lost 5 bases, and 15 bases had no gene match.

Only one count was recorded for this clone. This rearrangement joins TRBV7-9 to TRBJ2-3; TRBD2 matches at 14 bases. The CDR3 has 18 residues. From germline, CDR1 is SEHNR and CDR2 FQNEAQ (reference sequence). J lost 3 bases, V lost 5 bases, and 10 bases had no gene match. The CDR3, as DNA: TGTGCCAGCAGCCCGACTAGCGGGAGGGGACGGGGAACAGATACGCAGTATTTT. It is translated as CASSPTSGRGRGTDTQYF.

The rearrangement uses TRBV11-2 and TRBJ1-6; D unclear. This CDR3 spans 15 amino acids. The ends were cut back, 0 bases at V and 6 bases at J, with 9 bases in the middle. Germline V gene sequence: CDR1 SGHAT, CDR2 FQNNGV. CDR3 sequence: CASSLDQTANSPLHF. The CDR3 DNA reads TGTGCCAGCAGCTTAGATCAAACAGCTAATTCACCCCTCCACTTT.

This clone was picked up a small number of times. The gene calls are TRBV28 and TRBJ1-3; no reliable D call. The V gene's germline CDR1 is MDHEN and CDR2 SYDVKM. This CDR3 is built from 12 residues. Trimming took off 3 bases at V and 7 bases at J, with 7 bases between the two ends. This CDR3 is CASSLSENTIYF. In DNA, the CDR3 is TGTGCCAGCAGTTTGTCGGAGAACACCATATATTTT.

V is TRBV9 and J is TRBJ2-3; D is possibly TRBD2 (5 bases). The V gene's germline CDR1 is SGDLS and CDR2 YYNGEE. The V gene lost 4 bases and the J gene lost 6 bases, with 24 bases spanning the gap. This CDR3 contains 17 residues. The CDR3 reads CASSTSGERPSKDTQYF. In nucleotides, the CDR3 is TGTGCCAGCAGCACCTCCGGAGAGCGGCCCTCTAAGGATACGCAGTATTTT.

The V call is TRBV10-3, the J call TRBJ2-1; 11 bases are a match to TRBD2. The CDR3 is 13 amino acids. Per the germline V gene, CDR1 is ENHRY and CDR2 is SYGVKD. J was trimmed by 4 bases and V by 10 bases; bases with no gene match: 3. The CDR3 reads CATGLAEYNEQFF. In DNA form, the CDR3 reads TGTGCCACGGGACTAGCGGAATACAATGAGCAGTTCTTC.

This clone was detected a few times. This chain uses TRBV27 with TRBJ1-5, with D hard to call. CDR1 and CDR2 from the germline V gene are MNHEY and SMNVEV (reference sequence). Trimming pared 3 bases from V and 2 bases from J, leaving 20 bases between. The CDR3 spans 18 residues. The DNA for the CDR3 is TGTGCCAGCAGTTTGACCCCACCTGGGGAGGGCCGCAATCAGCCCCAGCATTTT. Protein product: CASSLTPPGEGRNQPQHF.